The entry below describes one T cell receptor (beta chain). The germline CDR1 and CDR2 sequences are LGHDT and YNNKEL (reference sequence). The CDR3 consists of 14 residues. V was clipped by 2 bases and J by 3 bases, with 10 bases between them. As handled by the study authors: Amplification of reference gene primers was used by the study to estimate nucleated cell counts. Using immunoSEQ multiplex PCR, the repertoire was profiled, and TCRdb retains in-frame clones only, with some absent. V and J calls and clone size follow that table, whereas D and trimming were derived from the DNA. The sample lists some 110,000 clones; 70% to 85% were seen once. This specimen belongs to a study of blood T cell repertoires in COVID-19. Study-level information: Both acute and convalescent COVID-19 samples were obtained from the United States, Italy and Spain. Sources were T cells, B-cell-depleted T cells, or PBMCs; the material itself was cDNA or gDNA.

The TCR comes from a man aged 65 to 79 with active or convalescent COVID-19. The V gene is TRBV3-1 (or the pseudogene TRBV3-2), the J gene TRBJ2-5; possible D gene TRBD2, 5 bases. The source material was peripheral blood. CDR3 coding DNA: TGTGCCAGCAGCCAATCTACCGGGAAAGAGACCCAGTACTTC. It translates to CASSQSTGKETQYF.